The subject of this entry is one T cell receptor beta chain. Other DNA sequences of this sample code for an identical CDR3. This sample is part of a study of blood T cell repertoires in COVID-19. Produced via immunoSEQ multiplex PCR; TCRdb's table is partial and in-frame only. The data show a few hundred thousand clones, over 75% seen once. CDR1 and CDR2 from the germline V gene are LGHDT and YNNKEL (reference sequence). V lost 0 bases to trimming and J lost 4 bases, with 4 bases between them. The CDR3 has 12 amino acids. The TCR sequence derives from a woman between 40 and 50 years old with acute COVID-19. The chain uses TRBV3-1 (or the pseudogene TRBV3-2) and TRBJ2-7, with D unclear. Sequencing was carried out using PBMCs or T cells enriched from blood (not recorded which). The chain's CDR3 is CASSQDGYEQYF. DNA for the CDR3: TGTGCCAGCAGCCAAGACGGTTACGAGCAGTACTTC.